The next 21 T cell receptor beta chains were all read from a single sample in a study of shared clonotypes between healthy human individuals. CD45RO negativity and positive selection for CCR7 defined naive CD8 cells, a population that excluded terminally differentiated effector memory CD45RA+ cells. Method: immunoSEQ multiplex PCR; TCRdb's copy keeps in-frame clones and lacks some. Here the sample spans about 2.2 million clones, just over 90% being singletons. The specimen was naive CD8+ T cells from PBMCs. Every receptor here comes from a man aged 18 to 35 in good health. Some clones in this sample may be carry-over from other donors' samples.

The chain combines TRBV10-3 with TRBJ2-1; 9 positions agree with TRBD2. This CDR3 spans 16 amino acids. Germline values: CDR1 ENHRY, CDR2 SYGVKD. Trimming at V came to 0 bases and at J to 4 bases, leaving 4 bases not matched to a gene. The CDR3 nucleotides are TGTGCCATCAGTGAGTCTCTAGCGGGAACTTACAATGAGCAGTTCTTC. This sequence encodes CAISESLAGTYNEQFF.

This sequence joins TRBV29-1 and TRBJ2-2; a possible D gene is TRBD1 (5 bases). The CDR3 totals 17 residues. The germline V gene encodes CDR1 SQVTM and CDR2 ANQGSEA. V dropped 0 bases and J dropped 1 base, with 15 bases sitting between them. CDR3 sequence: CSVEEFPSRGNTGELFF. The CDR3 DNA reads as TGCAGCGTTGAAGAATTCCCTAGTAGGGGGAACACCGGGGAGCTGTTTTTT.

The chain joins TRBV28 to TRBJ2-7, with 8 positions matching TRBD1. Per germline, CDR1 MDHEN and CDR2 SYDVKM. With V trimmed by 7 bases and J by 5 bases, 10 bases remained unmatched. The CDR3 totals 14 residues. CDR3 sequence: CASNRWTGLNEQYF. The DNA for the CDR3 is TGTGCCAGCAATAGATGGACAGGGCTGAACGAGCAGTACTTC.

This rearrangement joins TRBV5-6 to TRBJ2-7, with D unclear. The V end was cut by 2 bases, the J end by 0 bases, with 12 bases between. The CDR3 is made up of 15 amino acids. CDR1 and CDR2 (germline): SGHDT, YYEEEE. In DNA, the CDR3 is TGTGCCAGCAGCTTCTGGAGCTTACTCTCCTACGAGCAGTACTTC. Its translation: CASSFWSLLSYEQYF.

CDR3 sequence reads: CASSLVAGGYTEAFF. CDR3 nucleotides: TGTGCCAGCAGCTTAGTGGCAGGGGGATACACTGAAGCTTTCTTT. The rearrangement uses TRBV7-8 and TRBJ1-1; TRBD1 agrees at 7 bases. Germline loops: CDR1 SGHVS, CDR2 FQNEAQ. Unmatched junction bases numbered 5, after V lost 1 base and J lost 3 bases. The CDR3 spans 15 residues.

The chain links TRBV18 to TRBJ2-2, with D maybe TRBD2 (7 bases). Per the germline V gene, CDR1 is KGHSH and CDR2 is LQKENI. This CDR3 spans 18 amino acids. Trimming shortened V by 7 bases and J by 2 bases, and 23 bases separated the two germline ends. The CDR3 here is CASYPGPRGGGNTGELFF. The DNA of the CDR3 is TGTGCCAGCTACCCGGGACCCCGGGGAGGGGGTAACACCGGGGAGCTGTTTTTT.

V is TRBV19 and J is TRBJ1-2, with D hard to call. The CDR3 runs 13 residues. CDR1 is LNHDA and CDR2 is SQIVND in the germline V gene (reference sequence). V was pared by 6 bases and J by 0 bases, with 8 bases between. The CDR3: CASSSGANYGYTF. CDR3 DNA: TGTGCCAGTAGCTCAGGAGCTAACTATGGCTACACCTTC.

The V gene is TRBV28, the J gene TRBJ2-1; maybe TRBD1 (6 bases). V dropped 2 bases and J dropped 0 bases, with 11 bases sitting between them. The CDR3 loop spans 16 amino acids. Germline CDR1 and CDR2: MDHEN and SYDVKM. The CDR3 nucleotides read TGTGCCAGCAGTTTAGAGGGGGAGACCTCCTACAATGAGCAGTTCTTC. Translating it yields CASSLEGETSYNEQFF.

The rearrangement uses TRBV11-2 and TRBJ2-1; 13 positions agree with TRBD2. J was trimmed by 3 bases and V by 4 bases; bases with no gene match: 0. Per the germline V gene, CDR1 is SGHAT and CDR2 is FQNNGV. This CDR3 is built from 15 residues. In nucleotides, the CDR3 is TGTGCCAGCAGCTGGACTAGCGGGAGCTACAATGAGCAGTTCTTC. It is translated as CASSWTSGSYNEQFF.

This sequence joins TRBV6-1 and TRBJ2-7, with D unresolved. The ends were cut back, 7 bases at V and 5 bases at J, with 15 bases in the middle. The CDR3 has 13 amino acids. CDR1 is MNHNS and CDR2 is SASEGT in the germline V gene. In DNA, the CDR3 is TGTGCCAGCACCGCGTTGGGTTCGGACGAGCAGTACTTC. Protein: CASTALGSDEQYF.

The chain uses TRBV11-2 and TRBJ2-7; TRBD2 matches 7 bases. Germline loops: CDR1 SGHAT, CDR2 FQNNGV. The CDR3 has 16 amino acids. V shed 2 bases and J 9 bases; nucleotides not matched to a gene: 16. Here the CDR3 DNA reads TGTGCCAGCAGCTTATCTGGGACTACCCCCTTGGAAGGGCAGTACTTC. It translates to CASSLSGTTPLEGQYF.

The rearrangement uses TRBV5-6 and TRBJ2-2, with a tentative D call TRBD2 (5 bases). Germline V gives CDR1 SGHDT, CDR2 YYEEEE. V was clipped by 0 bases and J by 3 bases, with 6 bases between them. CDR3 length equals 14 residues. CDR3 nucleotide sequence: TGTGCCAGCAGCTTGGCCGGGGACACCGGGGAGCTGTTTTTT. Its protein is CASSLAGDTGELFF.

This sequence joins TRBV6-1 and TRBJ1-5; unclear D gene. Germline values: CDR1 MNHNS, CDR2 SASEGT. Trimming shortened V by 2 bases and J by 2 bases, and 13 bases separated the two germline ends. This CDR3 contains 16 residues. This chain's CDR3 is CASSESGMAGNQPQHF. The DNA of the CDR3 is TGTGCCAGCAGTGAATCTGGAATGGCAGGCAATCAGCCCCAGCATTTT.

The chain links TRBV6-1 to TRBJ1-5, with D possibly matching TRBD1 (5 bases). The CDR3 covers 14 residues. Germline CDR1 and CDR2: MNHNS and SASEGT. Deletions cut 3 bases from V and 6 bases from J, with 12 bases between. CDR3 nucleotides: TGTGCCAGCAGTGATACCAGGGTGGGTCAGCCCCAGCATTTT. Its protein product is CASSDTRVGQPQHF.

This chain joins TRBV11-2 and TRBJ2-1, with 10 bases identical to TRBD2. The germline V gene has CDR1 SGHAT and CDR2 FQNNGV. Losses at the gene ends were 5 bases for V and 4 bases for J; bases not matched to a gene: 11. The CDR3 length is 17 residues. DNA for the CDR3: TGTGCCAGCAGCAAGTCCTGGGGGACTAGCGATTACAATGAGCAGTTCTTC. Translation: CASSKSWGTSDYNEQFF. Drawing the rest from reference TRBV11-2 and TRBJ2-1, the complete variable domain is EAGVAQSPRYKIIEKRQSVAFWCNPISGHATLYWYQQILGQGPKLLIQFQNNGVVDDSQLPKDRFSAERLKGVDSTLKIQPAKLEDSAVYLCASSKSWGTSDYNEQFFGPGTRLTVL.

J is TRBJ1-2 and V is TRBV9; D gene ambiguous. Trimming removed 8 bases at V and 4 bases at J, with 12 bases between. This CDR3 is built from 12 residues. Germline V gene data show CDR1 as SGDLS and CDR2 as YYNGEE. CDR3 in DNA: TGTGCCAGTAGGTCCGGTGGCTATGGCTACACCTTC. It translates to CASRSGGYGYTF.

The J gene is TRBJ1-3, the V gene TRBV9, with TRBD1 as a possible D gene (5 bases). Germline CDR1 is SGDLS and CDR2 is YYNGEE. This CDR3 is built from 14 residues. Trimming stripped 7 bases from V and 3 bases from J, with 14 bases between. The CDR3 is CASGAGADGNTIYF. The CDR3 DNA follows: TGTGCCAGCGGAGCCGGGGCGGATGGAAACACCATATATTTT.

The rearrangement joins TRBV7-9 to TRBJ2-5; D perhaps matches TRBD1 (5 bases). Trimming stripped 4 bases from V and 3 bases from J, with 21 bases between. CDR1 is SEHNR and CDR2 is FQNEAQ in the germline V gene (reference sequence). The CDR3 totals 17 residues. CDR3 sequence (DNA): TGTGCCAGCAGCTATCCGACAGCCCTCGATTCCAAAGAGACCCAGTACTTC. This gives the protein CASSYPTALDSKETQYF.

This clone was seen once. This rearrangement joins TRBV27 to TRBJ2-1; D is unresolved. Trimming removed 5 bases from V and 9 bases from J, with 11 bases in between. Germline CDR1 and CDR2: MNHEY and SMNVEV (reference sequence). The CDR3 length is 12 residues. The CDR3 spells CASSGVFGEQFF. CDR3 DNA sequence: TGTGCCAGCAGTGGAGTGTTCGGTGAGCAGTTCTTC.

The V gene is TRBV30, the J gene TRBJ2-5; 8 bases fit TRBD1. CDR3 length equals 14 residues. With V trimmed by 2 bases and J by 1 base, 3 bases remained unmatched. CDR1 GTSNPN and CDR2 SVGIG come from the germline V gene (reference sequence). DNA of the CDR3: TGTGCCTGGAGTACAGGGGGGATCCAAGAGACCCAGTACTTC. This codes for CAWSTGGIQETQYF. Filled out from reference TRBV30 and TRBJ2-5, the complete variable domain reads SQTIHQWPATLVQPVGSPLSLECTVEGTSNPNLYWYRQAAGRGLQLLFYSVGIGQISSEVPQNLSASRPQDRQFILSSKKLLLSDSGFYLCAWSTGGIQETQYFGPGTRLLVL.

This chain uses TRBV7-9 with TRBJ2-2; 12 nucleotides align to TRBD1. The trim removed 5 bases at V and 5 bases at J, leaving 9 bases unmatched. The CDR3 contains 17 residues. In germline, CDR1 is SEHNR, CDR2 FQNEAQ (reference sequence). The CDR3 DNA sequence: TGTGCCAGCAGCGCTCGGGACAGGGGGCGTTTTACCGGGGAGCTGTTTTTT. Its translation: CASSARDRGRFTGELFF.